A selection of T cell receptor beta chains follows, all from one sample in a study of monozygotic twins with inflammatory bowel disease. TCRdb processed the 5' RACE reads again and assigns one entry to each CDR3 protein, with no DNA. The sample holds approximately 150,000 distinct CDR3 sequences. The sample was blood. Source of these receptors: a human donor with ulcerative colitis or Crohn's disease, or a healthy co-twin of an affected twin (not recorded which). Each CDR3 is given with its conserved first and last residue. Each record gives: J gene, CDR3 length, V gene, CDR3 protein.

TRBJ2-7,15,TRBV28,CASSLPASGIYEQYF
TRBJ2-3,13,TRBV29-1,CSVGSGGPDTQYF
TRBJ1-1,19,TRBV6-4,CASSDTPRTGWARNTEAFF
TRBJ2-7,15,TRBV29-1,CSVEVLTGGSGEQYF
TRBJ2-1,15,TRBV7-2,CASSPGLAVGNEQFF
TRBJ2-7,14,TRBV5-1,CASSLGQGGHEQYF
TRBJ1-4,16,TRBV12-3/TRBV12-4,CASSLASGLSNEKLFF
TRBJ1-1,13,TRBV7-6,CASSVLRDTEAFF
TRBJ2-6,18,TRBV11-1,CASSPKGDSYTGANVLTF
TRBJ1-3,15,TRBV5-1,CASSTTGQILDTIYF
TRBJ2-1,17,TRBV11-2,CASSLASGDSSYNEQFF
TRBJ2-2,17,TRBV10-3,CAISGGLAGLNTGELFF
TRBJ2-1,14,TRBV12-3/TRBV12-4,CASSSHIANNEQFF
TRBJ2-7,14,TRBV20-1,CSARLDRRSYEQYF
TRBJ1-1,13,TRBV6-1,CASSLSRGSEAFF
TRBJ2-3,18,TRBV5-3,CARSCTSGRAIVIDTQYF
TRBJ1-2,13,TRBV20-1,CSARDAGGLGYTF
TRBJ1-3,16,TRBV28,CASSLAGQGGGNTIYF
TRBJ2-7,13,TRBV6-2/TRBV6-3,CASSWDRTYEQYF
TRBJ1-5,13,TRBV29-1,CSVEGTQGQPQHF
TRBJ1-5,14,TRBV18,CASSPGHSNQPQHF
TRBJ2-1,15,TRBV19,CASSIDEETYNEQFF
TRBJ2-1,13,TRBV11-1,CASSLDGPREQFF
TRBJ1-5,15,TRBV18,CASSPPGQGSQPQHF
TRBJ1-2,13,TRBV14,CASSQGQYYGYTF
TRBJ1-2,12,TRBV18,CASSANLYGYTF
TRBJ1-5,13,TRBV19,CASSPVPDQPQHF
TRBJ1-5,14,TRBV20-1,CSARDRSSNQPQHF